These T cell receptor beta chains were read from a single sample in a study of cytomegalovirus exposure and HLA in healthy donors. Profiled with immunoSEQ multiplex PCR; TCRdb holds only in-frame clones, not every one. The sample yields roughly 100,000 clones, around 78% seen once. What was sequenced was PBMCs. The receptors originated from a male donor in good health and CMV-seronegative. CDR3s include the opening cysteine and the closing phenylalanine or tryptophan. The D gene is left open where the match is weak. Where a row states a size, it is once, few, many or the class of an expanded clone; other rows omit it.

J	size	V	length	D	CDR3	DNA
TRBJ2-3	many	TRBV7-9	15	.	CASSSSSVDTDTQYF	TGTGCCAGCAGCTCATCTAGCGTGGACACAGATACGCAGTATTTT
TRBJ1-3	once	TRBV7-9	14	.	CASSPPAGGNTIYF	TGTGCCAGCAGCCCCCCGGCGGGGGGAAACACCATATATTTT
TRBJ2-1	.	TRBV9	14	.	CASSVEWHYNEQFF	TGTGCCAGCAGCGTAGAGTGGCACTACAATGAGCAGTTCTTC
TRBJ2-1	.	TRBV7-4	11	.	CASSKREEQFF	TGTGCCAGCAGTAAAAGAGAAGAGCAGTTCTTC
TRBJ2-7	.	TRBV6-1	14	TRBD1	CASSEPGTGLARYF	TGTGCCAGCAGCGAGCCCGGGACAGGTCTAGCCCGGTACTTC
TRBJ2-7	.	TRBV5-1	14	.	CASSFGGGLYEQYF	TGCGCCAGCAGCTTCGGGGGAGGTCTGTACGAGCAGTACTTC
TRBJ2-2	.	TRBV30	13	.	CALISGFAGELFF	TGTGCCCTAATATCAGGGTTCGCCGGGGAGCTGTTTTTT
TRBJ2-5	.	TRBV30	14	TRBD2	CAWSSGTGQETQYF	TGTGCCTGGAGTAGCGGGACGGGGCAAGAGACCCAGTACTTC
TRBJ1-1	.	TRBV6-1	15	TRBD1	CASSSPPGGHTEAFF	TGTGCCAGCAGTTCCCCCCCAGGGGGACACACTGAAGCTTTCTTT
TRBJ1-1	.	TRBV19	13	.	CASSNPGATEAFF	TGTGCCAGTAGTAACCCAGGGGCCACTGAAGCTTTCTTT
TRBJ2-2	few	TRBV28	15	.	CASSSQGDFTGELFF	TGTGCCAGCAGTTCTCAAGGGGACTTCACCGGGGAGCTGTTTTTT
TRBJ2-1	once	TRBV7-3	15	TRBD2	CASSRGLGVGDEQFF	TGTGCCAGCAGCAGGGGACTAGGTGTAGGGGATGAGCAGTTCTTC
TRBJ1-3	.	TRBV21-1	17	.	CASSKGKATLAGNTIYF	TGTGCCAGCAGCAAAGGAAAAGCTACCTTAGCTGGAAACACCATATATTTT
TRBJ2-5	few	TRBV7-2	13	.	CASSLRGTDPRYF	TGTGCCAGCAGCTTGAGGGGGACGGACCCGCGGTACTTC
TRBJ1-1	.	TRBV29-1	14	.	CSVPTGVENTEAFF	TGCAGCGTCCCCACGGGGGTTGAGAACACTGAAGCTTTCTTT
TRBJ2-1	.	TRBV30	12	.	CAWSVGGSSQFF	TGTGCCTGGAGTGTGGGTGGGAGCTCGCAGTTCTTC
TRBJ1-2	.	TRBV19	12	TRBD1	CASSPGGSGYTF	TGTGCCAGCTCTCCAGGGGGCAGTGGCTACACCTTC
TRBJ2-1	.	TRBV27	15	.	CASSYRAGSYNEQFF	TGTGCCAGCAGTTACAGGGCAGGATCCTACAATGAGCAGTTCTTC
TRBJ2-7	.	TRBV4-1	16	.	CASSQGGAGGWGEQYF	TGCGCCAGCAGCCAAGGGGGGGCAGGGGGATGGGGCGAGCAGTACTTC
TRBJ2-7	few	TRBV6-6	14	TRBD2	CASSILAGLDEQYF	TGTGCCAGCAGTATACTAGCGGGATTGGACGAGCAGTACTTC
TRBJ1-1	.	TRBV19	13	.	CASSRVEGAEAFF	TGTGCCAGTAGTAGAGTCGAGGGGGCTGAAGCTTTCTTT
TRBJ2-6	.	TRBV7-9	18	.	CASSLRTTRRSGANVLTF	TGTGCCAGCAGCTTGCGGACAACCCGTCGCTCTGGGGCCAACGTCCTGACTTTC
TRBJ1-2	few	TRBV5-4	13	TRBD1	CASSLDRGGGYTF	TGTGCCAGCAGCTTGGACAGGGGTGGGGGCTACACCTTC
TRBJ2-3	once	TRBV6-6	14	TRBD1	CASRHRGSTDTQYF	TGTGCCAGCAGACACAGGGGGAGCACAGATACGCAGTATTTT
TRBJ2-7	many	TRBV7-2	13	TRBD2	CASSFGEGYEQYF	TGTGCCAGCAGCTTCGGGGAGGGCTACGAGCAGTACTTC
TRBJ2-1	once	TRBV4-2	13	.	CASSQDRGTEQFF	TGTGCCAGCAGCCAAGATCGTGGGACAGAGCAGTTCTTC
TRBJ2-2	.	TRBV2	14	TRBD1	CASSGATGTGELFF	TGTGCCAGCAGTGGTGCGACAGGGACCGGGGAGCTGTTTTTT
TRBJ2-3	once	TRBV4-1	15	TRBD2	CASSPLAGEADTQYF	TGCGCCAGCAGCCCCCTAGCGGGAGAGGCAGATACGCAGTATTTT
TRBJ1-2	.	TRBV6-5	12	.	CASSTPSEGYTF	TGTGCCAGCTCTACCCCCTCTGAGGGCTACACCTTC
TRBJ2-5	.	TRBV30	13	.	CAWSVSDQETQYF	TGTGCCTGGAGTGTCAGTGACCAAGAGACCCAGTACTTC
TRBJ2-7	.	TRBV7-2	15	TRBD1	CASSLVAGGSREQYF	TGTGCCAGCAGCTTAGTGGCAGGGGGTTCCCGCGAGCAGTACTTC
TRBJ2-2	.	TRBV7-6	16	.	CASSLVDSRNTGELFF	TGTGCCAGCAGCTTAGTAGACTCGAGGAACACCGGGGAGCTGTTTTTT
TRBJ2-7	.	TRBV28	11	.	CASSLLYEQYF	TGTGCCAGCAGTCTCCTTTACGAGCAGTACTTC
TRBJ1-4	.	TRBV27	16	TRBD1	CASSFRDSHKGGKLFF	TGTGCCAGCAGTTTCCGGGACAGCCACAAAGGAGGAAAACTGTTTTTT
TRBJ2-2	.	TRBV6-5	15	TRBD1	CASREQGGNTGELFF	TGTGCCAGCAGGGAACAGGGGGGCAACACCGGGGAGCTGTTTTTT
TRBJ1-5	once	TRBV2	16	TRBD1	CASAETIDRGNQPQHF	TGTGCCAGCGCCGAGACGATAGACAGGGGCAATCAGCCCCAGCATTTT
TRBJ2-7	.	TRBV5-4	13	.	CASSFDQGYEQYF	TGTGCCAGCAGCTTTGACCAGGGATACGAGCAGTACTTC
TRBJ2-3	.	TRBV7-3	14	.	CASSQNLQGGTQYF	TGTGCCAGCAGCCAGAACCTACAGGGCGGTACGCAGTATTTT
TRBJ1-5	.	TRBV18	15	TRBD1	CASSPRTGVGQPQHF	TGTGCCAGCTCACCCCGGACAGGGGTAGGTCAGCCCCAGCATTTT
TRBJ2-1	.	TRBV28	15	TRBD2	CASSLYRGGYNEQFF	TGTGCCAGCAGTTTATATCGGGGGGGGTACAATGAGCAGTTCTTC
TRBJ2-1	.	TRBV25-1	15	.	CASSGVDGSWVEQFF	TGTGCCAGCAGTGGAGTCGACGGGAGTTGGGTGGAGCAGTTCTTC
TRBJ1-1	.	TRBV6-1	14	TRBD1	CASSQQGAGTEAFF	TGTGCCAGCTCCCAGCAGGGGGCCGGCACTGAAGCTTTCTTT
TRBJ2-2	.	TRBV2	17	TRBD2	CASNPWLRGGNTGELFF	TGTGCCAGCAACCCTTGGTTACGCGGGGGGAACACCGGGGAGCTGTTTTTT
TRBJ2-5	.	TRBV30	19	.	CAWGPTDTESLGYQETQYF	TGTGCCTGGGGGCCAACGGACACTGAGAGCCTTGGGTACCAAGAGACCCAGTACTTC
TRBJ2-7	.	TRBV5-5	16	.	CASSLRNSLRTYEQYF	TGTGCCAGCAGCTTGCGCAACAGCCTGAGAACCTACGAGCAGTACTTC
TRBJ2-3	.	TRBV5-1	14	TRBD1	CASSGTGGTDTQYF	TGCGCCAGCAGCGGGACAGGGGGCACAGATACGCAGTATTTT
TRBJ2-5	.	TRBV7-3	14	TRBD2	CASSLGGRGETQYF	TGTGCCAGCAGCTTGGGAGGGAGGGGAGAGACCCAGTACTTC